This T cell receptor beta chain was recorded in a study of T-cell reconstitution after alpha-beta-depleted transplantation in children. This clonotype has more than one count but fewer than ten. Its cognate antigen is unknown. Study-level results: T-cell numbers and diversity, one year after transplant, stemmed largely from T cells that were newly produced. For some patients, TCRbeta diversity was high at day 60 because of recipient T cells and thymic progenitors that survived. The study reportedly traced alpha-beta T cells about two months after transplant to several hundred expanded graft clones.

This CDR3 spans 15 amino acids. Looked up from germline, CDR1 is SGHTA and CDR2 is FQGTGA. Trimming cost V 4 bases and J 4 bases, with 14 bases left between them. This sample's TCRbeta library carried unique molecular identifier barcodes. TCRdb re-called the PCR reads through MiXCR, storing one row per CDR3 protein. The sample records 700,000 to 950,000 distinct CDR3 sequences, around 17% being singletons. This TCR came from a male patient younger than 18 who had a stem cell transplant for acute lymphoblastic leukemia, so the T cells may come from the graft donor. The genes are TRBV7-3 and TRBJ1-3, with D maybe TRBD1 (5 bases). Sequences were derived from PBMCs, mostly from graft donor cells, sampled 360 days after TCRalphabeta/CD19-depleted stem cell transplant. The DNA for the CDR3 is TGTGCCAGCAGCTCGGGGCCGGGAGGAGGAAACACCATATATTTT. As protein: CASSSGPGGGNTIYF.